This entry lists 9 T cell receptor beta chains sequenced from one sample in a study of PD-1 blockade in classical Hodgkin lymphoma. Measured with immunoSEQ multiplex PCR; TCRdb has only the in-frame clones, and not every one. Of some 96,000 clones detected, just over 90% appear once; the ten largest clones hold about 2%. The time point denotes: cycle 4 day 1 (C4D1), after 5 to 7 weeks of nivolumab. Brentuximab vedotin exposure varied among the patients, all of whom had relapsed after autologous stem cell transplantation. The sequences come from peripheral blood mononuclear cells (PBMCs), collected before the fourth cycle of nivolumab. The receptors were gathered from a human donor with classical Hodgkin lymphoma.

This rearrangement joins TRBV7-2 to TRBJ2-3, with D unresolved. V shed 0 bases and J shed 6 bases, with 4 bases lying between them. The CDR3 runs to 12 residues. The V gene's germline CDR1 is SGHTA and CDR2 FQGNSA. The CDR3 loop reads CASSLAWDTQYF. The CDR3 region has the DNA TGTGCCAGCAGCTTAGCCTGGGATACGCAGTATTTT.

This rearrangement joins TRBV9 to TRBJ1-1, with TRBD1 as a possible D gene (6 bases). CDR1 SGDLS and CDR2 YYNGEE come from the germline V gene. The CDR3 loop spans 15 amino acids. V lost 2 bases and J lost 1, with 12 bases in between. This CDR3 reads CASSVAGDPNTEAFF. The CDR3 DNA is TGTGCCAGCAGCGTCGCAGGGGACCCGAACACTGAAGCTTTCTTT.

The chain is built from TRBV5-4 and TRBJ2-6; no firm D call. Germline values: CDR1 SGHNT, CDR2 YYREEE (reference sequence). Trimming took off 3 bases at V and 0 bases at J, with 7 bases between the two ends. The CDR3 spans 15 residues. The CDR3 DNA sequence: TGTGCCAGCAGCTCCCACTACTCTGGGGCCAACGTCCTGACTTTC. This gives the protein CASSSHYSGANVLTF.

This clone came up once. The chain joins TRBV5-1 to TRBJ2-5, with 14 bases aligning to TRBD2. Germline V gene data show CDR1 as SGHRS and CDR2 as YFSETQ. The CDR3 has 17 residues. Losses at the gene ends were 3 bases for V and 5 bases for J; bases not matched to a gene: 9. The CDR3 DNA reads as TGCGCCAGCAGCTCGGGGACTAGCGGGGGCCTCCGGGAGACCCAGTACTTC. This gives the protein CASSSGTSGGLRETQYF.

The chain carries TRBV9 and TRBJ2-7, with 8 bases matching TRBD2. The V segment lost 0 bases and the J segment 6 bases; nucleotides outside the gene matches: 8. Germline CDR1 and CDR2: SGDLS and YYNGEE. The CDR3 sequence is 15 residues long. The CDR3 is CASSVDGRAFIEQYF. DNA for the CDR3: TGTGCCAGCAGCGTAGACGGGAGGGCCTTTATCGAGCAGTACTTC.

This clone was observed a single time. The chain has TRBV7-8 and TRBJ1-5; maybe TRBD1 (5 bases). Germline V CDR1 and CDR2: SGHVS, FQNEAQ. V gave up 4 bases and J gave up 3 bases, with 13 bases separating them. The CDR3 extends over 15 amino acids. The CDR3 DNA sequence: TGTGCCAGCAGCTACCTGGGGGGACTCAATCAGCCCCAGCATTTT. This sequence encodes CASSYLGGLNQPQHF.

This sequence joins TRBV19 and TRBJ2-1; perhaps TRBD1 as D (6 bases). V dropped 4 bases and J dropped 0 bases, with 19 bases sitting between them. This CDR3 has 18 residues. Germline lookup yields CDR1 LNHDA and CDR2 SQIVND (reference sequence). CDR3 sequence: CASSKGGSGPVSYNEQFF. The CDR3 nucleotides are TGTGCCAGTAGTAAAGGGGGTTCAGGGCCCGTCTCCTACAATGAGCAGTTCTTC.

V gene TRBV9 combines with J gene TRBJ2-3; a possible D gene is TRBD1 (5 bases). The germline V gene encodes CDR1 SGDLS and CDR2 YYNGEE. This CDR3 contains 12 residues. V was shortened by 5 bases and J by 5 bases, with 9 bases between the two germline ends. Here the CDR3 DNA reads TGTGCCAGCAGGGGGCGGCTAGATACGCAGTATTTT. Protein product: CASRGRLDTQYF.

This clone was recorded once. This chain links TRBV30 with TRBJ1-5; D is possibly TRBD1 (5 bases). From germline, CDR1 is GTSNPN and CDR2 SVGIG (reference sequence). The CDR3 spans 12 residues. V was shortened by 4 bases and J by 5 bases, with 9 bases between the two germline ends. The chain's CDR3 is CAWTRGDQPQHF. The CDR3 nucleotides are TGTGCCTGGACACGAGGGGATCAGCCCCAGCATTTT.